Listed below are T cell receptor beta chains from one sample, sequenced in a study of T cell changes during pregnancy in multiple sclerosis. Sequencing used immunoSEQ multiplex PCR; TCRdb keeps in-frame clones, though not all of them. This sample has under 95,000 clones, with about nine tenths found just once. The source was peripheral blood, collected after pregnancy. All receptors derive from a female donor in good health, enrolled as a control in a pregnancy study. CDR3s include the opening cysteine and the closing phenylalanine or tryptophan. D genes are given only for firm matches. Size tells how often a clone was seen (once, few, many) or the class of an expanded clone, and some rows leave it out.

cdr3_nt cdr3_aa j_call clone_size v_call d_call
TGTGCCACCCAGGACAGGGGGTACTATGGCTACACCTTC CATQDRGYYGYTF TRBJ1-2 NA TRBV2 TRBD1
TGTGCCAGCAGCAACAACAGGGAAAAACTGTTTTTT CASSNNREKLFF TRBJ1-4 NA TRBV7-2 NA
TGTGCCAGCAGCTTACGGGCAGGGACAAGCTACACCTTC CASSLRAGTSYTF TRBJ1-2 NA TRBV7-9 NA
TGTGCCAGCAGCCCGAAGGGGCAGGGCACTGAAGCTTTCTTT CASSPKGQGTEAFF TRBJ1-1 NA TRBV11-3 NA
TGCGCCAGCAGCCAAGCTTACCTAGCGGGACCACTCAGCTCCTACAATGAGCAGTTCTTC CASSQAYLAGPLSSYNEQFF TRBJ2-1 NA TRBV4-3 TRBD2
TGTGCCAGCAGCCAACAGGGCGGGGGGGACACCGGGGAGCTGTTTTTT CASSQQGGGDTGELFF TRBJ2-2 once TRBV7-2 TRBD2
TGTGCCAGCAGCCTTGGTGAGGGTGAGCAGTTCTTC CASSLGEGEQFF TRBJ2-1 NA TRBV4-2 NA
TGCGCCAGCAGCCCCGGGACAGGGAAGGGAGCAAACCTTAATTCACCCCTCCACTTT CASSPGTGKGANLNSPLHF TRBJ1-6 NA TRBV4-1 TRBD1
TGTGCCAGCAGCCCCAGCGGGGTCTCCTACAATGAGCAGTTCTTC CASSPSGVSYNEQFF TRBJ2-1 once TRBV2 TRBD2
TGTGCCAGCAGCCCCAAAGACCGGGGGGGGCAAGAGACCCAGTACTTC CASSPKDRGGQETQYF TRBJ2-5 once TRBV4-2 TRBD2
TGCGCCAGCAGCCAAGCCCTAGACAGGGAGGCGAACACCGGGGAGCTGTTTTTT CASSQALDREANTGELFF TRBJ2-2 NA TRBV4-3 NA
TGTGCCAGCAGCTTAGCGGGGGGGGGATTCAACTACGAGCAGTACTTC CASSLAGGGFNYEQYF TRBJ2-7 NA TRBV7-2 TRBD2
TGTGCCATCACCCCCCAGGGGGCAGGGATAAACTATGGCTACACCTTC CAITPQGAGINYGYTF TRBJ1-2 NA TRBV10-3 TRBD1
TGTGCCAGCAGCCAAGCAAGACAGGGGGTCGGAAAGAACACTGAAGCTTTCTTT CASSQARQGVGKNTEAFF TRBJ1-1 NA TRBV14 TRBD1
TGTGCCAGCAGTCCCCAAGGGGCTAGCAATCAGCCCCAGCATTTT CASSPQGASNQPQHF TRBJ1-5 NA TRBV6-5 NA
TGTGCCAGCAGCTTGTCCGGGACAGGGAGTTCCTACGAGCAGTACTTC CASSLSGTGSSYEQYF TRBJ2-7 NA TRBV7-2 TRBD1
TGTGCCAGCACCCCCTGGGACAGGGGCTACGAGCAGTACTTC CASTPWDRGYEQYF TRBJ2-7 NA TRBV6-5 TRBD1
TGTGCCAGCAGTGAAGAACGGAATCAGCCCCAGCATTTT CASSEERNQPQHF TRBJ1-5 NA TRBV6-1 NA
TGTGCCAGCAGCCAAGGGGAACAGGTCGATGAGCAGTTCTTC CASSQGEQVDEQFF TRBJ2-1 few TRBV4-2 NA
TGCGCCAGCAGTGAGGGGGTGGAAGCCTACGAGCAGTACTTC CASSEGVEAYEQYF TRBJ2-7 once TRBV4-3 NA
TGTGCCAGCAGCCTACGCAAGTCTGATACGCAGTATTTT CASSLRKSDTQYF TRBJ2-3 NA TRBV7-3 NA
TGTGCCAGCAGCCCCACAGGGCTAAGGGATCCAGATACGCAGTATTTT CASSPTGLRDPDTQYF TRBJ2-3 NA TRBV5-4 NA
TGTGCCAGCAGCCATACCGGGGGGGTGTATGGCTACACCTTC CASSHTGGVYGYTF TRBJ1-2 NA TRBV5-4 NA
TGTGCCAGCAGCACAGACAGGGGGAGGTATGGCTACACCTTC CASSTDRGRYGYTF TRBJ1-2 NA TRBV9 TRBD1
TGTGCCAGTAGTCAACGGGACAGCTCCTACGAGCAGTACTTC CASSQRDSSYEQYF TRBJ2-7 NA TRBV19 TRBD1
TGTGCCAGCAGTTTTGCGGGGGCGCAGAAGGTTGCCCAGTACTTC CASSFAGAQKVAQYF TRBJ2-5 NA TRBV28 NA
TGCGCCAGCAGCTTGGCCGGGGACAGACCAAACAGTGAGCAGTTCTTC CASSLAGDRPNSEQFF TRBJ2-1 NA TRBV5-1 TRBD1
TGTGCCAGCAGCTTAGTCTCATCGGGCGGGACCCCAAGGACCCAGTACTTC CASSLVSSGGTPRTQYF TRBJ2-5 NA TRBV11-2 NA
TGCGCCAGCAGCGTAGAAGGGGGAGCAACTGATTCACCCCTCCACTTT CASSVEGGATDSPLHF TRBJ1-6 once TRBV9 NA
TGTGCCAGCAGCCCTGCGGGGGGGCGAACCGGGGAGCTGTTTTTT CASSPAGGRTGELFF TRBJ2-2 once TRBV7-2 TRBD2
TGCGCCAGCAGTCACCCGGGCCCCGATGGAGGTCATGAGCAGTTCTTC CASSHPGPDGGHEQFF TRBJ2-1 NA TRBV23-1 NA
TGTGCCAGCAGGGGGGACAGGGGGATCACTGAAGCTTTCTTT CASRGDRGITEAFF TRBJ1-1 once TRBV6-1 TRBD1
TGTGCCAGCTCAGCGGACAGCTTGAACACTGAAGCTTTCTTT CASSADSLNTEAFF TRBJ1-1 NA TRBV18 NA
TGCGCCAGCAGCCAAGATACCGGGACAGGCTATGGCTACACCTTC CASSQDTGTGYGYTF TRBJ1-2 NA TRBV4-3 TRBD1
TGCGCCAGCAGCTTAGGATCCTCCTATTTTTGGGAGCAGTACTTC CASSLGSSYFWEQYF TRBJ2-7 NA TRBV11-2 NA
TGTGCCAGCAGTCCAAAAACAGGCCTCTCTGGAAACACCATATATTTT CASSPKTGLSGNTIYF TRBJ1-3 once TRBV7-2 NA
TGTGCCACCCGGGGGGGGAACACTGCGGGACACGAGCAGTACTTC CATRGGNTAGHEQYF TRBJ2-7 NA TRBV2 TRBD2
TGTGCCAGCAGCTTGGTGCGGGGGGGCACAGATACGCAGTATTTT CASSLVRGGTDTQYF TRBJ2-3 NA TRBV5-8 TRBD2
TGTGCCAGCAGTCCCCTCCCGGGGAGGGCTGAAGCTTTCTTT CASSPLPGRAEAFF TRBJ1-1 NA TRBV27 NA
TGTGCCAGCAGACGGCTAGCGGGGGGGCGGGGCACAGATACGCAGTATTTT CASRRLAGGRGTDTQYF TRBJ2-3 NA TRBV2 TRBD2
TGTGCCAGCAGCTTGGTGGAGGGTATGGTCGGGGAGCTGTTTTTT CASSLVEGMVGELFF TRBJ2-2 NA TRBV5-5 NA
TGTGCCATCCGAGAGACAGGAACAGATACGCAGTATTTT CAIRETGTDTQYF TRBJ2-3 NA TRBV2 NA
TGCGCCAGCAGCCGAGCCGGGGTTGGGGCCAACGTCCTGACTTTC CASSRAGVGANVLTF TRBJ2-6 NA TRBV5-1 NA
TGTGCCAGCAGCTGGACAGGGGATCAGCCCCAGCATTTT CASSWTGDQPQHF TRBJ1-5 few TRBV5-5 TRBD1
TGTGCCAGCTCACCAATACCGACAGGACCGACTACCGGGGAGCTGTTTTTT CASSPIPTGPTTGELFF TRBJ2-2 NA TRBV18 NA
TGTGCCACCAGCAGAGGGGACAGGGGTTACACCGGGGAGCTGTTTTTT CATSRGDRGYTGELFF TRBJ2-2 NA TRBV15 TRBD1
TGTGCCAGCAGTCTCCGGCCAGGACAGGGGGGGTCCTACGAGCAGTACTTC CASSLRPGQGGSYEQYF TRBJ2-7 NA TRBV27 TRBD1
TGTGCCAGCAGAGGGGGGGTTAGGGCCGCGAACACCGGGGAGCTGTTTTTT CASRGGVRAANTGELFF TRBJ2-2 NA TRBV9 NA
TGTGCCAGCAGCGTAGTCGGACTAGCGGGGGGAGAGACCCAGTACTTC CASSVVGLAGGETQYF TRBJ2-5 once TRBV9 TRBD2
TGTGCCAGCAGCCCACAGGGGGCGGTCGGCTACACCTTC CASSPQGAVGYTF TRBJ1-2 NA TRBV11-2 TRBD1
TGTGCCAGCTCGCTCCAGAGGAGCTCCTACAATGAGCAGTTCTTC CASSLQRSSYNEQFF TRBJ2-1 NA TRBV18 NA
TGTGCCAGCTCACCACCGGAGGATACGCAGTATTTT CASSPPEDTQYF TRBJ2-3 NA TRBV18 NA
TGTGCCAGCAGTGCACAGGGGGCTTTCTATGGCTACACCTTC CASSAQGAFYGYTF TRBJ1-2 NA TRBV6-5 TRBD1
TGTGCCAGCAGCCCAGGGGGAGCCAATCAGCCCCAGCATTTT CASSPGGANQPQHF TRBJ1-5 few TRBV9 TRBD1